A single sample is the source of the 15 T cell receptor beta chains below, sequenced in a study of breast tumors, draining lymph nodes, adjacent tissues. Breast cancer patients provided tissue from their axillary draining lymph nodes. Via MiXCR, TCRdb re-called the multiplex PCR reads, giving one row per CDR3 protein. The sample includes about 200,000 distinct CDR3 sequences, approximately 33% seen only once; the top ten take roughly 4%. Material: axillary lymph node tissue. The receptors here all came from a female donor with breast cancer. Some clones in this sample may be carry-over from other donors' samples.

This chain's CDR3 is CASSHQRTSGAYEQYF. CDR3 bases: TGTGCCAGCAGTCACCAAAGGACTAGCGGGGCCTACGAGCAGTACTTC. The gene calls are TRBV6-6 and TRBJ2-7; 12 bases map to TRBD2. This CDR3 region has 16 residues. Losses at the gene ends were 5 bases for V and 2 bases for J; bases not matched to a gene: 7. Looked up from germline, CDR1 is MNHNY and CDR2 is SVGAGI (reference sequence).

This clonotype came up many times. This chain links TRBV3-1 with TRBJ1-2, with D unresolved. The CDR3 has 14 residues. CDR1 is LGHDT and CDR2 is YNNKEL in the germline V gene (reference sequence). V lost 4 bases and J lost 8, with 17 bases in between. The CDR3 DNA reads TGTGCCAGCAGCCCCAATTTGGGGTTGGGAGGCTACACCTTC. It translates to CASSPNLGLGGYTF.

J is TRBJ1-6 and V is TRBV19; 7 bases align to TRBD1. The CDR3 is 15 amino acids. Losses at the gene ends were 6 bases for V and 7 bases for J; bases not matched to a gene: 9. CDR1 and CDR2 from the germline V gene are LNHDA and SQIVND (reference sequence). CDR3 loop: CASSLSGTANSPLHF. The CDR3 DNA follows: TGTGCCAGTAGCCTCAGCGGGACAGCCAATTCACCCCTCCACTTT.

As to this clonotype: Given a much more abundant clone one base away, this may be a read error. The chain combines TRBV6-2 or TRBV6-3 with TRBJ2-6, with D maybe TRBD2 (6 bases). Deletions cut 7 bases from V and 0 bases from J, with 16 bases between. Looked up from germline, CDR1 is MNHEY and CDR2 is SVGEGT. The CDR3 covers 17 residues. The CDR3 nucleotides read TGTGCCAGCAACCGTGGAGGGGCCCTCTCTGGGGCCAACGTCCTGACTTTC. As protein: CASNRGGALSGANVLTF.

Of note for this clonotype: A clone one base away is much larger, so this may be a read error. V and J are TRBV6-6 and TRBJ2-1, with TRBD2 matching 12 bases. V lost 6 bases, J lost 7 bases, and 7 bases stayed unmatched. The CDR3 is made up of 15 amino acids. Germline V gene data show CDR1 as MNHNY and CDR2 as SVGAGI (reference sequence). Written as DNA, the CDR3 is TGTGCCAGCAGCAAGGCTAGCGGGAGGGCGAATGAGCAGTTCTTC. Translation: CASSKASGRANEQFF.

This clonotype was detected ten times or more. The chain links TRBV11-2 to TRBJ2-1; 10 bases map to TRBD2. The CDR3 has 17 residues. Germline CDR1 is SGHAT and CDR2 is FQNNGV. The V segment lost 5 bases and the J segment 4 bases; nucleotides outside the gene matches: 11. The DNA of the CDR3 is TGTGCCAGCAGCCCGAGTCTGACTAGCGGGTTATACAATGAGCAGTTCTTC. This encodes CASSPSLTSGLYNEQFF.

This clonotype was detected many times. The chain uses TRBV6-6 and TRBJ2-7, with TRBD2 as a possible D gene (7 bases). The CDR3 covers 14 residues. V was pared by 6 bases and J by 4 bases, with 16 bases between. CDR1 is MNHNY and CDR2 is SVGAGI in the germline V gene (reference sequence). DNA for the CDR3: TGTGCCAGCAGGGGGGTGAGGGGGGGGTACGAGCAGTACTTC. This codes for CASRGVRGGYEQYF.

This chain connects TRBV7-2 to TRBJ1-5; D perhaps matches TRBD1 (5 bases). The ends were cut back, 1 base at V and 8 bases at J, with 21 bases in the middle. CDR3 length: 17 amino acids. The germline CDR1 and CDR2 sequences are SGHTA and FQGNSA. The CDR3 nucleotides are TGTGCCAGCAGCTTAGGGGTAGCGGGGGGGGATAATGAGCCCCAGCATTTT. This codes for CASSLGVAGGDNEPQHF.

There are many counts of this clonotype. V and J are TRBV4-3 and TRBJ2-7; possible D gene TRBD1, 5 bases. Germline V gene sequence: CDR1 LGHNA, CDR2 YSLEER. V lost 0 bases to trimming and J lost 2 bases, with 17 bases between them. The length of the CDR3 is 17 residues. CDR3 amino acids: CASSQEGPLRGPYEQYF. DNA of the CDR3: TGCGCCAGCAGCCAAGAGGGCCCCCTAAGGGGCCCCTACGAGCAGTACTTC.

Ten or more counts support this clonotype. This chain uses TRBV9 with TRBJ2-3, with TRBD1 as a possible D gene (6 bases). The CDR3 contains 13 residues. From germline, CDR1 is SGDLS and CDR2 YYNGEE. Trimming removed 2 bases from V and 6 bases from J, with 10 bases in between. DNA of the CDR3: TGTGCCAGCAGCGTGGGGGCCGCGGATACGCAGTATTTT. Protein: CASSVGAADTQYF.

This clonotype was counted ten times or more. The CDR3: CASSRTSGGLETQYF. The CDR3 nucleotides are TGTGCCAGTAGTAGGACTAGCGGGGGGTTGGAGACCCAGTACTTC. The genes are TRBV19 and TRBJ2-5, with 14 bases aligning to TRBD2. The CDR3 contains 15 residues. The V and J ends lost 4 bases and 5 bases, in that order; junction bases with no gene match: 3. Germline loops: CDR1 LNHDA, CDR2 SQIVND (reference sequence).

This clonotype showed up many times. The CDR3 is CASSEYRGDQPQHF. In DNA, the CDR3 is TGTGCCAGCAGTGAATACAGGGGAGATCAGCCCCAGCATTTT. The gene calls are TRBV6-1 and TRBJ1-5, with 7 bases identical to TRBD1. This CDR3 is 14 amino acids long. The V and J ends lost 2 bases and 5 bases, in that order; junction bases with no gene match: 3. Looked up from germline, CDR1 is MNHNS and CDR2 is SASEGT.

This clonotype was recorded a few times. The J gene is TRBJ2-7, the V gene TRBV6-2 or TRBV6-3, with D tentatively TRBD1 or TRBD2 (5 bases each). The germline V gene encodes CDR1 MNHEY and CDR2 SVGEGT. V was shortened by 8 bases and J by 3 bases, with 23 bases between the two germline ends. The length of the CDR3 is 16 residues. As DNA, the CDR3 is TGTGCCAGCTCCCCCCCGCCCGGGACGTTCGGCTACGAGCAGTACTTC. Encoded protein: CASSPPPGTFGYEQYF.

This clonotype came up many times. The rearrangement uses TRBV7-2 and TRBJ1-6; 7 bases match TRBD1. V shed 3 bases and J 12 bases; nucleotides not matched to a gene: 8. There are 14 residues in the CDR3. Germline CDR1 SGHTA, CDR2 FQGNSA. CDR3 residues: CASSLANRGEPLHF. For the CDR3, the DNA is TGTGCCAGCAGCTTGGCTAACAGGGGAGAACCCCTCCACTTT. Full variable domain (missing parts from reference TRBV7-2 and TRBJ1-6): GAGVSQSPSNKVTEKGKDVELRCDPISGHTALYWYRQSLGQGLEFLIYFQGNSAPDKSGLPSDRFSAERTGGSVSTLTIQRTQQEDSAVYLCASSLANRGEPLHFGNGTRLTVT.

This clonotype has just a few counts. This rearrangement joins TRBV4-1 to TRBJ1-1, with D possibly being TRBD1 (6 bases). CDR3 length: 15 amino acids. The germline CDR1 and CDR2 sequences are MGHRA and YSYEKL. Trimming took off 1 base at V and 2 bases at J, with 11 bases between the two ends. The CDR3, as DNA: TGCGCCAGCAGCCAAGGGCAGGGGAGAAACACTGAAGCTTTCTTT. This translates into CASSQGQGRNTEAFF.